The 30 T cell receptor beta chains in this list originate from one sample, sequenced in a study of vaccination and CD4 T cells after COVID-19. Oncomine TCR Beta short-read sequencing was applied to DNA from cultured CD4+ T cells. TCRdb ran MiXCR on the PCR reads and lists one entry per CDR3 protein. The sample includes 15,000 to 20,000 distinct CDR3 sequences, roughly 73% of them seen just once. These TCRs' antigens remain unknown. The treatment is: roughly 10-day PBMC culture with coronavirus spike peptide pools or control peptides (ViraFEST assay). This specimen consisted of CD4+ T cells from blood, cultured in vitro, obtained after SARS-CoV-2 vaccination. These receptors came from a human donor who received a COVID-19 vaccine.

This chain joins TRBV7-8 and TRBJ2-7; 13 positions agree with TRBD2. The V segment lost 5 bases and the J segment 3 bases; nucleotides outside the gene matches: 7. The CDR3 is 16 residues long. Germline CDR1 SGHVS, CDR2 FQNEAQ. CDR3 sequence: CASSPLGTSGNYEQYF. For the CDR3, the DNA is TGTGCCAGCAGCCCGCTCGGGACTAGCGGGAACTACGAGCAGTACTTC.

CDR3: CATSRRDRIDQPQHF. CDR3 DNA sequence: TGTGCCACCAGCAGAAGAGACAGGATCGATCAGCCCCAGCATTTT. The rearrangement links TRBV15 to TRBJ1-5, with D possibly TRBD1 on 6 matching bases. V lost 2 bases and J 5 bases, leaving 13 bases between the germline ends. The CDR3 length is 15 residues. Germline values: CDR1 LNHNV, CDR2 YYDKDF (reference sequence).

The gene calls are TRBV20-1 and TRBJ2-5; D not resolved. Deletions cut 5 bases from V and 0 bases from J, with 13 bases between. CDR1 and CDR2 (germline): DFQATT, SNEGSKA (reference sequence). The CDR3 length is 14 residues. The CDR3 here is CSAPSVLNQETQYF. DNA of the CDR3: TGCAGTGCTCCCAGTGTACTAAACCAAGAGACCCAGTACTTC.

As DNA, the CDR3 is TGTGCCAGCGTCCTCCGAGGAGGGGGGACCTATGGCTACACCTTC. It codes for CASVLRGGGTYGYTF. This rearrangement joins TRBV5-4 to TRBJ1-2, with a tentative D call TRBD1 (6 bases). This CDR3 region has 15 residues. The germline V and J ends were trimmed by 7 bases and 4 bases, with 20 bases remaining between them. Looked up from germline, CDR1 is SGHNT and CDR2 is YYREEE (reference sequence).

This chain uses TRBV20-1 with TRBJ1-1, with no clear D. Trimming took off 2 bases at V and 5 bases at J, with 12 bases between the two ends. CDR1 and CDR2 (germline): DFQATT, SNEGSKA (reference sequence). The CDR3 has 13 residues. The CDR3 spells CSARPPSVTEAFF. CDR3 sequence (DNA): TGCAGTGCTAGACCCCCCTCCGTGACTGAAGCTTTCTTT.

This chain uses TRBV20-1 with TRBJ2-3; a possible D gene is TRBD1 (6 bases). Germline V gives CDR1 DFQATT, CDR2 SNEGSKA (reference sequence). Trimming removed 0 bases from V and 1 base from J, with 11 bases in between. The CDR3 consists of 15 residues. This chain's CDR3 is CSARDTGLGTDTQYF. The CDR3 nucleotides are TGCAGTGCTAGAGATACAGGGTTGGGCACAGATACGCAGTATTTT.

CDR3 DNA: TGTGCCAGCAGTGCACAGAACCCTCTAAATAGCAATCAGCCCCAGCATTTT. Its translation is CASSAQNPLNSNQPQHF. V usage is TRBV6-1 and J usage is TRBJ1-5; D gene ambiguous. The CDR3 is made up of 17 amino acids. Germline CDR1 MNHNS, CDR2 SASEGT. V dropped 4 bases and J dropped 0 bases, with 16 bases sitting between them.

V gene TRBV2 combines with J gene TRBJ2-7; a possible D gene is TRBD2 (5 bases). Germline CDR1 and CDR2: SNHLY and FYNNEI. With 8 bases removed from V and 0 bases from J, the gap between germline ends came to 11 bases. The CDR3 totals 13 residues. This chain's CDR3 is CASGRAGSYEQYF. In nucleotides, the CDR3 is TGTGCCAGCGGGCGGGCAGGCTCCTACGAGCAGTACTTC.

This chain links TRBV2 with TRBJ2-2, with D unclear. Trimming removed 5 bases at V and 1 base at J, with 11 bases between. Germline lookup yields CDR1 SNHLY and CDR2 FYNNEI. The CDR3 has 15 residues. CDR3 sequence (DNA): TGTGCCAGCAGTTACGACCTAAGGAACACCGGGGAGCTGTTTTTT. This gives the protein CASSYDLRNTGELFF.

This chain uses TRBV12-3 or TRBV12-4 with TRBJ1-1; tentatively, D is TRBD1 (6 bases). Trimming removed 1 base from V and 11 bases from J, with 11 bases in between. The CDR3 totals 12 residues. CDR3 protein: CASSLGQGRAFF. The CDR3 DNA reads as TGTGCCAGCAGTTTAGGGCAGGGGAGGGCTTTCTTT.

This clonotype was detected only a few times. The V call is TRBV12-3 or TRBV12-4, the J call TRBJ1-6; TRBD1 matches at 9 bases. With 3 bases clipped from V and 10 bases from J, the junction kept 7 bases outside the gene matches. There are 15 residues in the CDR3. DNA for the CDR3: TGTGCCAGCAGTTTCACCTCGGACAGGGGATCACCCCTCCACTTT. Amino acid sequence: CASSFTSDRGSPLHF.

The chain couples TRBV2 to TRBJ1-2; 9 bases agree with TRBD1. Per the germline V gene, CDR1 is SNHLY and CDR2 is FYNNEI. With V trimmed by 4 bases and J by 6 bases, 3 bases remained unmatched. This CDR3 contains 13 residues. The CDR3 spells CASSGDRVNGYTF. Written as DNA, the CDR3 is TGTGCCAGCAGTGGGGACAGGGTTAATGGCTACACCTTC.

The chain recombines TRBV21-1 with TRBJ1-1. TRBV21-1 is an annotated pseudogene. The CDR3 consists of 17 residues. The CDR3 sequence is CASSKKGLGRGGNEAFF. CDR3 DNA: TGTGCCAGCAGCAAAAAGGGCCTAGGGCGTGGGGGGAATGAAGCTTTCTTT.

The genes are TRBV20-1 and TRBJ1-2; no firm D call. Per germline, CDR1 DFQATT and CDR2 SNEGSKA (reference sequence). The CDR3 totals 15 residues. V lost 7 bases to trimming and J lost 3 bases, with 21 bases between them. CDR3 nucleotides: TGCAGTGTACGGAATTACCGCCCCCGGGACTATGGCTACACCTTC. Its translation is CSVRNYRPRDYGYTF.

The gene calls are TRBV24-1 and TRBJ2-5; weak D call: TRBD2 (6 bases). V lost 3 bases and J lost 4, with 8 bases in between. Germline lookup yields CDR1 KGHDR and CDR2 SFDVKD. The CDR3 consists of 13 residues. The CDR3 DNA reads as TGTGCCACCAGTGATGCGGGGTTAGAGACCCAGTACTTC. Translated, it gives CATSDAGLETQYF.

The chain combines TRBV19 with TRBJ1-5, with D hard to call. CDR3 size: 14 residues. Germline CDR1 and CDR2: LNHDA and SQIVND (reference sequence). V was trimmed by 4 bases and J by 0 bases, leaving 7 bases between them. The CDR3 nucleotides read TGTGCCAGTAGTACCTCCAATAGCAATCAGCCCCAGCATTTT. Amino acids: CASSTSNSNQPQHF.

The chain combines TRBV30 with TRBJ1-2, with D unresolved. Trimming removed 4 bases at V and 1 base at J, with 10 bases between. This CDR3 has 13 amino acids. Looked up from germline, CDR1 is GTSNPN and CDR2 is SVGIG (reference sequence). CDR3 bases: TGTGCCTGGACAGACATAATTAACTATGGCTACACCTTC. Translation: CAWTDIINYGYTF.

The rearrangement joins TRBV7-3 to TRBJ1-1; D is unclear. CDR1 is SGHTA, CDR2 FQGTGA, per germline. With 2 bases removed from V and 0 bases from J, the gap between germline ends came to 4 bases. This CDR3 has 13 amino acids. The CDR3 DNA sequence: TGTGCCAGCAGCTTATTAGTGAACACTGAAGCTTTCTTT. This gives the protein CASSLLVNTEAFF. The variable domain in full, with the rest retrieved from reference TRBV7-3 and TRBJ1-1, is GAGVSQTPSNKVTEKGKYVELRCDPISGHTALYWYRQSLGQGPEFLIYFQGTGAADDSGLPNDRFFAVRPEGSVSTLKIQRTERGDSAVYLCASSLLVNTEAFFGQGTRLTVV.

The chain carries TRBV5-4 and TRBJ1-6; tentatively, D is TRBD1 (6 bases). This CDR3 is 15 amino acids long. Per germline, CDR1 SGHNT and CDR2 YYREEE (reference sequence). Trimming took 2 bases from V and 4 from J, leaving 10 bases between them. The CDR3 bases are TGTGCCAGCAGCTTTGGACAGCGTTATAATTCACCCCTCCACTTT. Translating gives CASSFGQRYNSPLHF.

This clonotype was counted once. This chain links TRBV15 with TRBJ2-7; no clear D gene. The CDR3 covers 14 residues. The V gene's germline CDR1 is LNHNV and CDR2 YYDKDF (reference sequence). Trimming took off 0 bases at V and 2 bases at J, with 8 bases between the two ends. Here the CDR3 reads CATSRDPYTYEQYF. The CDR3 DNA reads TGTGCCACCAGCAGAGACCCTTATACCTACGAGCAGTACTTC.

V gene TRBV30 combines with J gene TRBJ1-5; D not certain. This CDR3 has 14 amino acids. CDR1 and CDR2 (germline): GTSNPN, SVGIG (reference sequence). Trimming shortened V by 1 base and J by 6 bases, and 13 bases separated the two germline ends. CDR3 nucleotides: TGTGCCTGGAGTGGGGCGCGAGTCACTCAGCCCCAGCATTTT. Translating it yields CAWSGARVTQPQHF.

Here the CDR3 DNA reads TGCAGTGCTAGAGACACAGTTAACACAGATACGCAGTATTTT. Protein product: CSARDTVNTDTQYF. The chain combines TRBV20-1 with TRBJ2-3; D not resolved. Germline V gene sequence: CDR1 DFQATT, CDR2 SNEGSKA (reference sequence). The length of the CDR3 is 14 residues. Trimming pared 0 bases from V and 2 bases from J, leaving 9 bases between.

The rearrangement links TRBV5-6 to TRBJ1-2; D is perhaps TRBD1 (6 bases). Trimming cost V 0 bases and J 3 bases, with 15 bases left between them. Germline lookup yields CDR1 SGHDT and CDR2 YYEEEE. This CDR3 comprises 16 residues. The CDR3 DNA sequence: TGTGCCAGCAGCTTGGCCGGGGCAGGGGAAGACTATGGCTACACCTTC. Translation gives CASSLAGAGEDYGYTF.

This chain uses TRBV7-9 with TRBJ1-1; TRBD1 is a possible D gene (5 bases). This CDR3 spans 16 amino acids. CDR1 SEHNR and CDR2 FQNEAQ come from the germline V gene (reference sequence). V gave up 10 bases and J gave up 0 bases, with 21 bases separating them. In DNA, the CDR3 is TGTGCCACCAAAATGCCAGGGAATAGCATGAACACTGAAGCTTTCTTT. Translated, it gives CATKMPGNSMNTEAFF.

V is TRBV11-1 and J is TRBJ1-5, with 8 bases matching TRBD1. Unmatched junction bases numbered 10, after V lost 3 bases and J lost 6 bases. Germline lookup yields CDR1 SGHAT and CDR2 FQDESV (reference sequence). The CDR3 contains 16 residues. The CDR3 sequence: CASSLRTGRGGQPQHF. CDR3 bases: TGTGCCAGCAGCTTGAGGACAGGGCGGGGTGGTCAGCCCCAGCATTTT. Filled out from reference TRBV11-1 and TRBJ1-5, the complete variable domain reads EAEVAQSPRYKITEKSQAVAFWCDPISGHATLYWYRQILGQGPELLVQFQDESVVDDSQLPKDRFSAERLKGVDSTLKIQPAELGDSAMYLCASSLRTGRGGQPQHFGDGTRLSIL.

The table lists this clonotype with a count of one. The V and J genes are TRBV20-1 and TRBJ1-3; 8 bases map to TRBD1. The CDR3 extends over 13 amino acids. Germline assignment: CDR1 DFQATT and CDR2 SNEGSKA (reference sequence). The V gene end was trimmed by 5 bases and the J gene end by 7 bases; junction bases not matched to a gene: 7. CDR3 sequence reads: CSAPRTGRNTIYF. DNA of the CDR3: TGCAGTGCTCCCCGGACAGGGCGCAACACCATATATTTT.

The rearrangement uses TRBV25-1 and TRBJ1-2; tentatively, D is TRBD1 (5 bases). V was shortened by 5 bases and J by 8 bases, with 15 bases between the two germline ends. Germline V lookup: CDR1 MGHDK, CDR2 SYGVNS. The CDR3 totals 13 residues. CDR3 nucleotides: TGTGCCAGCAGTACTCCCCGAGGGACCGGCTACACCTTC. The encoded protein is CASSTPRGTGYTF.

The CDR3 is CAWSSRTGRGSGGYTF. DNA of the CDR3: TGTGCCTGGAGTTCCCGGACAGGGAGGGGATCGGGCGGCTACACCTTC. The gene calls are TRBV30 and TRBJ1-2, with TRBD1 identical over 8 bases. V lost 2 bases, J lost 8 bases, and 16 bases stayed unmatched. Germline V CDR1 and CDR2: GTSNPN, SVGIG (reference sequence). The CDR3 is 16 amino acids.

CDR3 coding DNA: TGTGCCAGCAGCCCTCGGCCGGGACAGGGCTACAATGAGCAGTTCTTC. This translates into CASSPRPGQGYNEQFF. The V and J genes are TRBV7-3 and TRBJ2-1, with 9 bases aligning to TRBD1. CDR3 length: 16 amino acids. V shed 5 bases and J 3 bases; nucleotides not matched to a gene: 8. Per germline, CDR1 SGHTA and CDR2 FQGTGA.

This chain links TRBV24-1 with TRBJ1-1, with unresolved D. From germline, CDR1 is KGHDR and CDR2 SFDVKD. CDR3 length equals 16 residues. V lost 4 bases and J 0 bases, leaving 14 bases between the germline ends. CDR3 sequence reads: CATSEPETYVNTEAFF. The CDR3 DNA follows: TGTGCCACCAGTGAACCCGAGACGTACGTGAACACTGAAGCTTTCTTT.